The rows below give T cell receptor beta chains drawn from one sample of a study of blood T cell repertoires in COVID-19. Data came from immunoSEQ multiplex PCR; TCRdb stores just in-frame clones and leaves some out. This table has fewer than 250,000 clones, 75% to 90% appearing once. Sequenced sample: peripheral blood. The receptor set was obtained from a man younger than 40 with acute or convalescent COVID-19. CDR3s include the opening cysteine and the closing phenylalanine or tryptophan. A D gene is named only where the DNA matches it firmly. Clone size is not always given. Where it is, it says once, few, many or a class for expanded clones.

abundance,j_gene,len,d_gene,v_gene,CDR3aa,CDR3nt
.,TRBJ2-7,14,TRBD2,TRBV10-3,CAISERGGIYEQYF,TGTGCCATCAGTGAGCGGGGGGGAATCTACGAGCAGTACTTC
.,TRBJ1-5,14,TRBD1,TRBV2,CASRAGTGTAPQHF,TGTGCCAGCAGGGCCGGGACAGGGACAGCGCCCCAGCATTTT
.,TRBJ1-1,12,.,TRBV11-2,CASSLVQGPAFF,TGTGCCAGCAGCTTAGTTCAGGGGCCGGCTTTCTTT
.,TRBJ2-4,19,.,TRBV12-1,CASETSGGSLSLAKNIQYF,TGTGCCAGTGAGACTAGCGGGGGGTCACTCTCACTAGCCAAAAACATTCAGTACTTC
.,TRBJ2-3,13,.,TRBV4-1,CASSPRLLDTQYF,TGCGCCAGCAGCCCTCGACTGTTAGATACGCAGTATTTT
.,TRBJ2-6,14,.,TRBV29-1,CSVDTSSGANVLTF,TGCAGCGTTGATACCAGTTCTGGGGCCAACGTCCTGACTTTC
.,TRBJ1-6,14,TRBD1,TRBV11-2,CASSIHRGNSPLHF,TGTGCCAGCAGCATCCACAGGGGTAACTCACCCCTCCACTTT
.,TRBJ1-1,13,TRBD1,TRBV11-3,CASSHRGDTEAFF,TGTGCCAGCAGCCACAGGGGAGACACTGAAGCTTTCTTT
.,TRBJ2-5,13,TRBD2,TRBV30,CAWSAGGPETQYF,TGTGCCTGGAGTGCGGGGGGGCCAGAGACCCAGTACTTC
once,TRBJ2-5,14,TRBD1,TRBV3-1/TRBV3-2,CASSRQGAGETQYF,TGTGCCAGCAGCCGACAGGGGGCGGGTGAGACCCAGTACTTC
few,TRBJ1-3,16,.,TRBV6-5,CASSYSTRPDRNTIYF,TGTGCCAGCAGTTACTCGACACGGCCAGACAGAAACACCATATATTTT
.,TRBJ2-1,19,TRBD2,TRBV9,CASSEAAAGGFWSYNEQFF,TGTGCCAGCAGCGAGGCAGCAGCGGGAGGGTTTTGGTCCTACAATGAGCAGTTCTTC
.,TRBJ1-1,16,TRBD1,TRBV5-3,CARSLPRDRANTEAFF,TGTGCCAGAAGCTTGCCCAGGGACAGGGCGAACACTGAAGCTTTCTTT
.,TRBJ1-1,13,.,TRBV6-5,CASSYEGNTEAFF,TGTGCCAGCAGTTACGAGGGAAACACTGAAGCTTTCTTT
.,TRBJ2-7,14,TRBD1,TRBV28,CASSLPGGPYEQYF,TGTGCCAGCAGTTTGCCAGGGGGACCCTACGAGCAGTACTTC
few,TRBJ1-6,15,TRBD1,TRBV14,CASSPPGQYNSPLHF,TGTGCCAGCAGCCCCCCGGGACAGTATAATTCACCCCTCCACTTT
.,TRBJ1-5,15,.,TRBV10-3,CAISESEQEHQPQHF,TGTGCCATCAGTGAGTCCGAACAGGAACATCAGCCCCAGCATTTT
.,TRBJ2-1,16,TRBD2,TRBV5-1,CASSPLAGATYNEQFF,TGCGCCAGCAGCCCACTAGCGGGGGCTACCTACAATGAGCAGTTCTTC
once,TRBJ1-4,13,.,TRBV18,CASSEDRNEKLFF,TGTGCCAGCTCAGAAGACAGGAATGAAAAACTGTTTTTT
.,TRBJ2-1,14,.,TRBV18,CASSPPVLVEEQFF,TGTGCCAGCTCACCACCGGTCTTAGTGGAGGAGCAGTTCTTC
.,TRBJ2-3,15,TRBD2,TRBV5-1,CASSLVAGVTDTQYF,TGCGCCAGCAGCTTGGTAGCGGGGGTCACAGATACGCAGTATTTT
.,TRBJ1-1,14,.,TRBV15,CATSREQKNTEAFF,TGTGCCACCAGCAGAGAACAAAAGAACACTGAAGCTTTCTTT
.,TRBJ1-3,14,.,TRBV2,CASSPQSSGNTIYF,TGTGCCAGCAGCCCACAGAGCTCTGGAAACACCATATATTTT